One and the same sample provided the 25 T cell receptor beta chains below, sequenced in a study of early T cells in non-severe SARS-CoV-2 infection. TCRdb re-called the 5' RACE reads with MiXCR, one entry per CDR3 protein. The table lists some 49,000 distinct CDR3 sequences, 12% of them singletons. Sequencing input: whole blood. These TCRs come from an adult who was a healthcare worker with PCR-confirmed SARS-CoV-2 infection or an uninfected control (not recorded which).

This clonotype was recorded a few times. The chain has TRBV7-2 and TRBJ2-7, with TRBD1 matching over 7 bases. The CDR3 spans 14 residues. Germline loops: CDR1 SGHTA, CDR2 FQGNSA. V trimming: 5 bases; J trimming: 5 bases; junction bases outside the gene matches: 9. The CDR3 loop is CASSPGTVFHEQYF. The DNA of the CDR3 is TGTGCCAGCAGCCCCGGGACAGTCTTCCACGAGCAGTACTTC.

The chain is built from TRBV18 and TRBJ1-1, with D possibly matching TRBD1 (5 bases). This CDR3 is built from 16 residues. Germline-derived CDR1 and CDR2 are KGHSH and LQKENI. V lost 6 bases, J lost 0 bases, and 17 bases lay in between. CDR3: CASSPFAGTLNTEAFF. CDR3 in DNA: TGTGCCAGCTCTCCTTTTGCCGGGACTCTGAACACTGAAGCTTTCTTT.

This clonotype was counted many times. The chain links TRBV27 to TRBJ2-2; no clear D. Trimming took 3 bases from V and 3 from J, leaving 8 bases between them. Per the germline V gene, CDR1 is MNHEY and CDR2 is SMNVEV (reference sequence). The length of the CDR3 is 14 residues. The CDR3 spells CASSFGSHTGELFF. In DNA, the CDR3 is TGTGCCAGCAGTTTTGGTAGTCACACCGGGGAGCTGTTTTTT.

The table lists this clonotype with many counts. The V and J genes are TRBV2 and TRBJ2-5; D ambiguous. The CDR3 is 14 residues long. Germline CDR1 and CDR2: SNHLY and FYNNEI. V lost 6 bases and J 1 base, leaving 12 bases between the germline ends. In nucleotides, the CDR3 is TGTGCCAGCAGCAATGGACGTCTCCAAGAGACCCAGTACTTC. It yields the protein CASSNGRLQETQYF.

This clonotype has only one observation. The rearrangement joins TRBV18 to TRBJ2-1; no clear D. Per germline, CDR1 KGHSH and CDR2 LQKENI. The CDR3 has 15 amino acids. Trimming shortened V by 0 bases and J by 9 bases, and 15 bases separated the two germline ends. The CDR3 is CASSPPSISSGEQFF. The CDR3, as DNA: TGTGCCAGCTCACCACCGAGTATCAGCTCCGGTGAGCAGTTCTTC.

This clonotype was recorded many times. The J gene is TRBJ2-1, the V gene TRBV3-1, with D possibly being TRBD2 (6 bases). This CDR3 is built from 15 residues. Trimming left V 1 base short and J 3 bases short, with 10 bases between. CDR1 is LGHDT and CDR2 is YNNKEL in the germline V gene (reference sequence). The CDR3 loop reads CASSQGIADYNEQFF. DNA for the CDR3: TGTGCCAGCAGCCAAGGGATAGCGGACTACAATGAGCAGTTCTTC.

This clonotype came up many times. This chain connects TRBV7-9 to TRBJ2-3; no clear D. From germline, CDR1 is SEHNR and CDR2 FQNEAQ (reference sequence). Between the trimmed V and J ends, which lost 1 base and 0 bases, there was a span of 5 bases. The CDR3 extends over 14 amino acids. The CDR3, as DNA: TGTGCCAGCAGCTTAGATGGGAGCACAGATACGCAGTATTTT. Translated, it gives CASSLDGSTDTQYF.

The sample holds many counts of this clonotype. V usage is TRBV7-3 and J usage is TRBJ2-2; a weak D match, TRBD1 (5 bases). The CDR3 has 14 residues. V gave up 6 bases and J gave up 4 bases, with 12 bases separating them. CDR1 is SGHTA and CDR2 is FQGTGA in the germline V gene. The chain's CDR3 is CASRPTVSTGELFF. CDR3 DNA sequence: TGTGCCAGCAGACCGACAGTGTCCACCGGGGAGCTGTTTTTT.

This clonotype appeared many times. The rearrangement uses TRBV24-1 and TRBJ2-3; the D is unclear. Germline loops: CDR1 KGHDR, CDR2 SFDVKD. The CDR3 extends over 14 amino acids. Trimming shortened V by 4 bases and J by 3 bases, and 10 bases separated the two germline ends. CDR3 protein: CATSESGRTDTQYF. In DNA form, the CDR3 reads TGTGCCACCAGTGAGTCCGGTCGGACAGATACGCAGTATTTT.

The genes are TRBV10-3 and TRBJ1-6; the D is unclear. The V and J ends lost 6 bases and 4 bases respectively, with 16 bases between them. The germline CDR1 and CDR2 sequences are ENHRY and SYGVKD. The CDR3 covers 16 residues. As DNA, the CDR3 is TGTGCCATCAGGCAGGAGGGCGGAAATTATAATTCACCCCTCCACTTT. Protein: CAIRQEGGNYNSPLHF.

This clonotype was seen more than once but under ten times. The CDR3 region has the DNA TGTGCCAGCAGCGTAGGGGTAGCTACGCAAGAGACCCAGTACTTC. Translated: CASSVGVATQETQYF. V gene TRBV9 combines with J gene TRBJ2-5; D remains unclear. In germline, CDR1 is SGDLS, CDR2 YYNGEE. Trimming removed 0 bases from V and 2 bases from J, with 11 bases in between. CDR3 length: 15 amino acids.

The chain employs TRBV29-1 and TRBJ2-1; unclear D gene. The CDR3 length is 13 residues. The V gene lost 2 bases and the J gene lost 8 bases, with 13 bases spanning the gap. Germline V lookup: CDR1 SQVTM, CDR2 ANQGSEA. CDR3 amino acids: CSVEPSLADEQFF. The CDR3 DNA is TGCAGCGTTGAACCCAGCTTGGCGGATGAGCAGTTCTTC.

V usage is TRBV12-3 or TRBV12-4 and J usage is TRBJ1-2; D is possibly TRBD1 (6 bases). Trimming removed 10 bases from V and 4 bases from J, with 22 bases in between. The CDR3 has 15 amino acids. CDR3 sequence: CATSPGRGYGYGYTF. The CDR3 region has the DNA TGTGCCACCTCTCCAGGGAGGGGGTATGGCTATGGCTACACCTTC.

This clonotype was counted a few times. This chain links TRBV12-3 or TRBV12-4 with TRBJ2-5; 10 bases line up with TRBD2. The CDR3 contains 15 residues. The V segment lost 0 bases and the J segment 4 bases; nucleotides outside the gene matches: 2. This chain's CDR3 is CASSLARTSGETQYF. The CDR3 region has the DNA TGTGCCAGCAGTTTAGCGCGGACTAGCGGAGAGACCCAGTACTTC.

In this sample, this clonotype turned up many times. The rearrangement joins TRBV6-2 or TRBV6-3 to TRBJ2-6; 8 positions match TRBD1. CDR3 size: 15 residues. Trimming at V came to 7 bases and at J to 2 bases, leaving 4 bases not matched to a gene. Germline CDR1 MNHEY, CDR2 SVGEGT. The CDR3 region is CASNLQGAGANVLTF. The CDR3 nucleotides are TGTGCCAGCAACCTACAGGGGGCTGGGGCCAACGTCCTGACTTTC.

This clonotype was detected many times. The V call is TRBV5-1, the J call TRBJ2-7; the match to TRBD1 covers 9 bases. There are 14 residues in the CDR3. Trimming took 4 bases from V and 4 from J; bases not matched to a gene: 6. Germline V gene lookup returns CDR1 SGHRS and CDR2 YFSETQ. DNA for the CDR3: TGCGCCAGCAGCCCCGGGACAGGGAGATACGAGCAGTACTTC. As protein: CASSPGTGRYEQYF.

The rearrangement links TRBV28 to TRBJ2-3; 12 positions match TRBD1. The germline V gene has CDR1 MDHEN and CDR2 SYDVKM. Trimming took 6 bases from V and 4 from J; bases not matched to a gene: 8. The CDR3 covers 16 residues. CDR3 coding DNA: TGTGCCAGCAGACTGGAAGGGACAGGGGGCGCAGATACGCAGTATTTT. Translating it yields CASRLEGTGGADTQYF. Drawing the rest from reference TRBV28 and TRBJ2-3, the complete variable domain is DVKVTQSSRYLVKRTGEKVFLECVQDMDHENMFWYRQDPGLGLRLIYFSYDVKMKEKGDIPEGYSVSREKKERFSLILESASTNQTSMYLCASRLEGTGGADTQYFGPGTRLTVL.

A word on this clonotype: This may stem from a read error, because a much larger clone lies one nucleotide away. The chain has TRBV7-6 and TRBJ2-7; TRBD2 matches at 7 bases. The CDR3 extends over 13 amino acids. Looked up from germline, CDR1 is SGHVS and CDR2 is FNYEAQ. CDR3 sequence reads: CAGSPGGPYEQYF. The CDR3 bases are TGTGCCGGCAGCCCGGGAGGACCCTACGAGCAGTACTTC.

The V gene is TRBV6-1, the J gene TRBJ2-3; 10 positions match TRBD2. CDR1 is MNHNS and CDR2 is SASEGT in the germline V gene. The CDR3 is 18 amino acids. Trimming at V came to 4 bases and at J to 3 bases, leaving 13 bases not matched to a gene. CDR3: CASSALGLAGVGTDTQYF. CDR3 sequence (DNA): TGTGCCAGCAGTGCCCTTGGGCTAGCGGGGGTGGGGACAGATACGCAGTATTTT.

The V and J genes are TRBV28 and TRBJ2-1; a possible D gene is TRBD2 (6 bases). Looked up from germline, CDR1 is MDHEN and CDR2 is SYDVKM. This CDR3 has 15 residues. The V gene lost 7 bases and the J gene lost 9 bases, with 22 bases spanning the gap. The CDR3 nucleotides are TGTGCCAGCAAAAAGGTTGGGGGGTTCGGCAGTGAGCAGTTCTTC. Protein: CASKKVGGFGSEQFF.

This chain connects TRBV28 to TRBJ2-4, with 7 bases identical to TRBD1. This CDR3 contains 14 residues. Losses at the gene ends were 3 bases for V and 7 bases for J; bases not matched to a gene: 6. Looked up from germline, CDR1 is MDHEN and CDR2 is SYDVKM. CDR3 in DNA: TGTGCCAGCAGTTTTTCGACAGGGCGCAACATTCAGTACTTC. Its protein is CASSFSTGRNIQYF.

This chain uses TRBV7-2 with TRBJ2-4, with D perhaps matching TRBD1 (6 bases). The CDR3 is 15 amino acids. Germline CDR1 and CDR2: SGHTA and FQGNSA. The V gene lost 4 bases and the J gene lost 7 bases, with 17 bases spanning the gap. This chain's CDR3 is CASSSPTDRINIQYF. The CDR3 region has the DNA TGTGCCAGCAGCTCACCAACCGACAGGATTAACATTCAGTACTTC.

CDR3 protein: CSVEIPGAHPGYTF. In DNA form, the CDR3 reads TGCAGCGTTGAGATCCCGGGGGCGCATCCTGGCTACACCTTC. The chain recombines TRBV29-1 with TRBJ1-2; weak D call: TRBD1 (6 bases). The CDR3 contains 14 residues. The ends were cut back, 3 bases at V and 7 bases at J, with 18 bases in the middle. Germline-derived CDR1 and CDR2 are SQVTM and ANQGSEA.

This clonotype came up many times. The gene calls are TRBV5-5 and TRBJ2-3, with 8 bases lining up with TRBD2. Losses at the gene ends were 1 base for V and 1 base for J; bases not matched to a gene: 2. Per the germline V gene, CDR1 is SGHKS and CDR2 is YYEKEE (reference sequence). This CDR3 is 15 amino acids long. The DNA of the CDR3 is TGTGCCAGCAGCTTGTATAGCGGGGGCACAGATACGCAGTATTTT. Residues: CASSLYSGGTDTQYF.

This clonotype turned up a few times. The rearrangement links TRBV11-2 to TRBJ2-7, with 10 bases fitting TRBD2. V lost 5 bases, J lost 9 bases, and 13 bases stayed unmatched. From germline, CDR1 is SGHAT and CDR2 FQNNGV. CDR3 size: 15 residues. Here the CDR3 reads CASSPLTSGSLGQYF. DNA for the CDR3: TGTGCCAGCAGCCCCTTGACTAGCGGGTCCCTGGGGCAGTACTTC.